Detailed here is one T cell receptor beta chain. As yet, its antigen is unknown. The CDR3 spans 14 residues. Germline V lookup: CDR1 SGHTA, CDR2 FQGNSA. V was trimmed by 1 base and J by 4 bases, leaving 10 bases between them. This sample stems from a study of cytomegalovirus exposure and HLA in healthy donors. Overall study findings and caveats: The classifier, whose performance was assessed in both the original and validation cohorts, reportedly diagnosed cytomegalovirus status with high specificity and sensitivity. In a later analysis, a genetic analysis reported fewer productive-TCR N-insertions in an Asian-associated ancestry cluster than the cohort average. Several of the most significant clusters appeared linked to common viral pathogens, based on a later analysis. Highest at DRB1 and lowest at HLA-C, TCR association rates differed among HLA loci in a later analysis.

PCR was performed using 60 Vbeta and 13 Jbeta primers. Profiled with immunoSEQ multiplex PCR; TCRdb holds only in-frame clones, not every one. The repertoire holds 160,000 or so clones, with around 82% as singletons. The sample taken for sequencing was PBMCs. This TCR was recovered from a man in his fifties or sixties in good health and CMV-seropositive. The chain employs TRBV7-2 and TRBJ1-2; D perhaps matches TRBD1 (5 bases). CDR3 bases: TGTGCCAGCAGCTTAGAGGGGCAGGGCTATGGCTACACCTTC. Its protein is CASSLEGQGYGYTF. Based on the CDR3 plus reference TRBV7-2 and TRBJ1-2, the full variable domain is GAGVSQSPSNKVTEKGKDVELRCDPISGHTALYWYRQSLGQGLEFLIYFQGNSAPDKSGLPSDRFSAERTGGSVSTLTIQRTQQEDSAVYLCASSLEGQGYGYTFGSGTRLTVV.